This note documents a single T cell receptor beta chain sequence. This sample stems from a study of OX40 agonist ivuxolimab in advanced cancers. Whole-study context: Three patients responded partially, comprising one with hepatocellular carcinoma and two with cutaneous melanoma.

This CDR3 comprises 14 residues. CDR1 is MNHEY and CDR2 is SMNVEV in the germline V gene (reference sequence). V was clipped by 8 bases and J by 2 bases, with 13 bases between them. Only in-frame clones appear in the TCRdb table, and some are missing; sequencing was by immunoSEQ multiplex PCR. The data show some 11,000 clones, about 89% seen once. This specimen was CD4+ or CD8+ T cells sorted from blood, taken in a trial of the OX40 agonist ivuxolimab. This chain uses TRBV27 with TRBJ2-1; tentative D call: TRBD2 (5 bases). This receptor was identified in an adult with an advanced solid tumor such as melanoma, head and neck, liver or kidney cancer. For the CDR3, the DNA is TGTGCCAGCTCAGAGGGTAGAACCTACAATGAGCAGTTCTTC. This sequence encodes CASSEGRTYNEQFF.